Shown below are 26 T cell receptor beta chains from a single sample sequenced in a study of blood T cell repertoires in COVID-19. Sequenced by immunoSEQ multiplex PCR; TCRdb stores in-frame clones only, minus some. The sample includes roughly 100,000 clones, around 80% of them seen just once. The sample was peripheral blood. The receptor source for this set is a man older than 75 with COVID-19, enrolled during active disease.

The chain uses TRBV4-1 and TRBJ1-4; D not certain. V lost 1 base and J 4 bases, leaving 10 bases between the germline ends. This CDR3 is built from 15 residues. Germline CDR1 MGHRA, CDR2 YSYEKL. In nucleotides, the CDR3 is TGCGCCAGCAGCCAAGCGGACGGACTTAATGAAAAACTGTTTTTT. As protein: CASSQADGLNEKLFF.

The chain recombines TRBV6-5 with TRBJ2-7; D gene unclear. Germline-derived CDR1 and CDR2 are MNHEY and SVGAGI. There are 12 residues in the CDR3. V was shortened by 4 bases and J by 2 bases, with 6 bases between the two germline ends. CDR3 protein: CASSSPPYEQYF. In DNA form, the CDR3 reads TGTGCCAGCAGTTCCCCTCCCTACGAGCAGTACTTC.

This clone was seen more than once but under ten times. The rearrangement joins TRBV2 to TRBJ2-5; the match to TRBD1 covers 7 bases. Trimming at V came to 5 bases and at J to 4 bases, leaving 13 bases not matched to a gene. There are 16 residues in the CDR3. CDR1 and CDR2 (germline): SNHLY, FYNNEI. For the CDR3, the DNA is TGTGCCAGCAGTTACTTTGGGACACAGGGGTCAGAGACCCAGTACTTC. Translated: CASSYFGTQGSETQYF.

The sample holds a few counts of this clone. The rearrangement links TRBV5-1 to TRBJ2-1; D is ambiguous. CDR3 length: 14 residues. V lost 0 bases, J lost 2 bases, and 6 bases lay in between. Germline CDR1 SGHRS, CDR2 YFSETQ. The CDR3 is CASSLAVAYNEQFF. The CDR3 DNA reads as TGCGCCAGCAGCTTGGCAGTGGCCTACAATGAGCAGTTCTTC.

This clone came up once. This chain joins TRBV28 and TRBJ1-2; D is possibly TRBD1 (6 bases). Germline V gene data show CDR1 as MDHEN and CDR2 as SYDVKM. V was pared by 4 bases and J by 8 bases, with 17 bases between. The CDR3 loop spans 14 amino acids. The CDR3 nucleotides are TGTGCCAGCAGTTCGGGACACCTGGGGTACGGCTACACCTTC. It codes for CASSSGHLGYGYTF.

A single count supports this clone. This chain links TRBV19 with TRBJ2-7; 7 bases line up with TRBD1. Trimming took 5 bases from V and 2 from J; bases not matched to a gene: 15. The CDR3 totals 17 residues. From germline, CDR1 is LNHDA and CDR2 SQIVND (reference sequence). CDR3 in DNA: TGTGCCAGTAGTCCCAGAACCACAGGGGCGATGACCTACGAGCAGTACTTC. It encodes CASSPRTTGAMTYEQYF. The entire variable domain, with the rest obtained from reference TRBV19 and TRBJ2-7, is as follows: DGGITQSPKYLFRKEGQNVTLSCEQNLNHDAMYWYRQDPGQGLRLIYYSQIVNDFQKGDIAEGYSVSREKKESFPLTVTSAQKNPTAFYLCASSPRTTGAMTYEQYFGPGTRLTVT.

DNA of the CDR3: TGTGCCAGCAGCGTCGGGACAGGGAAGGCCTATGGCTACACCTTC. It specifies CASSVGTGKAYGYTF. This chain connects TRBV7-6 to TRBJ1-2, with 9 positions matching TRBD1. The germline V gene has CDR1 SGHVS and CDR2 FNYEAQ. V lost 5 bases, J lost 4 bases, and 8 bases stayed unmatched. The CDR3 is 15 residues long. Together with reference TRBV7-6 and TRBJ1-2, the CDR3 gives the full variable domain: GAGVSQSPRYKVTKRGQDVALRCDPISGHVSLYWYRQALGQGPEFLTYFNYEAQQDKSGLPNDRFSAERPEGSISTLTIQRTEQRDSAMYRCASSVGTGKAYGYTFGSGTRLTVV.

The chain is built from TRBV7-9 and TRBJ1-1, with a weak D call TRBD1 (5 bases). V lost 3 bases and J 1 base, leaving 9 bases between the germline ends. This CDR3 contains 14 residues. Germline loops: CDR1 SEHNR, CDR2 FQNEAQ (reference sequence). The CDR3 region is CASSFPQGNTEAFF. DNA of the CDR3: TGTGCCAGCAGCTTCCCTCAGGGGAACACTGAAGCTTTCTTT.

The chain joins TRBV5-8 to TRBJ2-1, with 16 bases fitting TRBD2. Trimming cost V 3 bases and J 2 bases; bases outside gene matches: 2. This CDR3 spans 17 amino acids. Germline CDR1 and CDR2: SGHTS and YDEGEE. The CDR3 reads CASSSGLAGGTYNEQFF. CDR3 coding DNA: TGTGCCAGCAGCTCGGGACTAGCGGGAGGGACCTACAATGAGCAGTTCTTC. Full variable domain (outside the CDR3, taken from reference TRBV5-8 and TRBJ2-1): EAGVTQSPTHLIKTRGQQATLRCSPISGHTSVYWYQQALGLGLQFLLWYDEGEERNRGNFPPRFSGRQFPNYSSELNVNALELEDSALYLCASSSGLAGGTYNEQFFGPGTRLTVL.

The chain recombines TRBV5-4 with TRBJ1-1; D uncertain. Trimming stripped 3 bases from V and 0 bases from J, with 9 bases between. The germline CDR1 and CDR2 sequences are SGHNT and YYREEE (reference sequence). The CDR3 runs to 14 residues. CDR3 DNA: TGTGCCAGCAGCTCACAGCTAATGAACACTGAAGCTTTCTTT. The encoded protein is CASSSQLMNTEAFF.

As concerns this clone: The same CDR3 is also encoded by other DNA sequences in this sample. This chain links TRBV29-1 with TRBJ1-1; maybe TRBD1 (6 bases). Germline CDR1 is SQVTM and CDR2 is ANQGSEA. V was trimmed by 6 bases and J by 1 base, leaving 9 bases between them. This CDR3 contains 12 residues. The CDR3 sequence is CSVRQENTEAFF. In DNA, the CDR3 is TGCAGCGTCAGACAGGAGAACACTGAAGCTTTCTTT.

CDR3 region: CASSLDRGGDGYTF. DNA for the CDR3: TGTGCCAGCAGCCTGGACAGGGGAGGGGATGGCTACACCTTC. This chain links TRBV2 with TRBJ1-2, with 9 bases lining up with TRBD1. This CDR3 has 14 amino acids. The germline V gene encodes CDR1 SNHLY and CDR2 FYNNEI. V was pared by 6 bases and J by 6 bases, with 8 bases of the junction left unmatched.

This clone was counted a single time. V is TRBV7-9 and J is TRBJ1-2, with a possible D match to TRBD1 (5 bases). V lost 3 bases, J lost 2 bases, and 10 bases lay in between. Germline CDR1 and CDR2: SEHNR and FQNEAQ (reference sequence). There are 14 residues in the CDR3. This CDR3 is CASSFHDSNYGYTF. CDR3 nucleotides: TGTGCCAGCAGCTTCCACGACAGCAACTATGGCTACACCTTC.

This clone is a singleton in its sample. The J gene is TRBJ1-4, the V gene TRBV19; no definite D call. V was trimmed by 1 base and J by 4 bases, leaving 10 bases between them. This CDR3 contains 15 residues. CDR1 is LNHDA and CDR2 is SQIVND in the germline V gene (reference sequence). CDR3 bases: TGTGCCAGTAGTATAGGAGCAGGTCTTAATGAAAAACTGTTTTTT. Translating gives CASSIGAGLNEKLFF.

The J gene is TRBJ2-1, the V gene TRBV28, with unresolved D. V dropped 3 bases and J dropped 0 bases, with 12 bases sitting between them. The CDR3 loop spans 16 amino acids. The germline V gene encodes CDR1 MDHEN and CDR2 SYDVKM. CDR3 protein: CASSFRVGLSYNEQFF. The CDR3 coding sequence is TGTGCCAGCAGTTTTCGGGTAGGTCTCTCCTACAATGAGCAGTTCTTC.

This chain uses TRBV19 with TRBJ2-7; tentatively, D is TRBD1 (5 bases). Germline CDR1 LNHDA, CDR2 SQIVND (reference sequence). CDR3 length: 13 amino acids. V was trimmed by 4 bases and J by 5 bases, leaving 12 bases between them. CDR3 amino acids: CASSTWTSHEQYF. The CDR3 DNA is TGTGCCAGTAGTACGTGGACATCCCACGAGCAGTACTTC.

The chain employs TRBV27 and TRBJ2-3, with 11 bases matching TRBD2. CDR1 and CDR2 from the germline V gene are MNHEY and SMNVEV (reference sequence). This CDR3 spans 14 amino acids. V lost 3 bases to trimming and J lost 5 bases; unmatched junction nucleotides: 1. CDR3 coding DNA: TGTGCCAGCAGTTTCCTAGCGGGAGGAGATACGCAGTATTTT. As protein: CASSFLAGGDTQYF.

The chain is built from TRBV6-5 and TRBJ2-1; 10 bases match TRBD2. CDR1 and CDR2 (germline): MNHEY, SVGAGI. CDR3 length: 13 residues. V gave up 10 bases and J gave up 8 bases; unmatched junction bases: 8. The chain's CDR3 is CATQREGRDEQFF. The CDR3 DNA reads as TGTGCCACCCAGCGGGAGGGCCGCGATGAGCAGTTCTTC.

V gene TRBV19 combines with J gene TRBJ2-1, with TRBD2 matching 8 bases. The CDR3 is 13 amino acids. The ends lost 6 bases at V and 8 bases at J; junction bases unmatched: 6. Per germline, CDR1 LNHDA and CDR2 SQIVND (reference sequence). The CDR3: CASRGLGLDEQFF. The CDR3 region has the DNA TGTGCCAGTAGGGGACTAGGTCTCGATGAGCAGTTCTTC.

This clone was seen a few times. This sequence joins TRBV18 and TRBJ1-5, with 10 bases matching TRBD1. The CDR3 has 14 amino acids. Germline values: CDR1 KGHSH, CDR2 LQKENI. Trimming at V came to 8 bases and at J to 2 bases, leaving 3 bases not matched to a gene. Written as DNA, the CDR3 is TGTGCCAGCGGGACAGGGGTAGGCAATCAGCCCCAGCATTTT. Amino acid sequence: CASGTGVGNQPQHF.

The V gene is TRBV11-2, the J gene TRBJ1-1; perhaps TRBD1 as D (5 bases). The V and J ends lost 6 bases and 2 bases respectively, with 13 bases between them. The CDR3 covers 14 residues. CDR1 and CDR2 (germline): SGHAT, FQNNGV. The CDR3 is CASSQGYINTEAFF. The CDR3 nucleotides read TGTGCCAGCAGTCAGGGATACATAAACACTGAAGCTTTCTTT.

This clone was observed a few times. The rearrangement joins TRBV19 to TRBJ2-7, with 9 bases that match TRBD2. V lost 7 bases to trimming and J lost 5 bases; unmatched junction nucleotides: 15. The germline CDR1 and CDR2 sequences are LNHDA and SQIVND (reference sequence). The CDR3 covers 16 residues. The CDR3 DNA reads TGTGCCAGTACCCCCCAGTCCGGGACTAGCAACCACGAGCAGTACTTC. Protein sequence: CASTPQSGTSNHEQYF.

This chain joins TRBV5-1 and TRBJ1-1; D gene uncertain. Per germline, CDR1 SGHRS and CDR2 YFSETQ. Trimming took 4 bases from V and 10 from J, leaving 17 bases between them. The CDR3 sequence is 13 residues long. The CDR3 DNA is TGCGCCAGCAGCCCGCGGGGTGGGATGTTAGCTTTCTTT. This encodes CASSPRGGMLAFF.

This clone was seen a few times. This chain uses TRBV25-1 with TRBJ2-7; 8 positions agree with TRBD1. Germline values: CDR1 MGHDK, CDR2 SYGVNS. Germline trimming cut 11 bases from V and 3 bases from J; bases unmatched to any gene: 6. This CDR3 is built from 12 residues. The CDR3 reads CAAGQENYEQYF. The CDR3 DNA is TGTGCCGCGGGACAGGAGAACTACGAGCAGTACTTC.

This clone has a handful of counts. The CDR3 region is CASSASFGRESSYEQYF. CDR3 nucleotides: TGTGCCAGCAGTGCCTCTTTTGGGCGGGAGAGCTCCTACGAGCAGTACTTC. This chain connects TRBV2 to TRBJ2-7; 7 nucleotides line up with TRBD2. This CDR3 has 17 amino acids. V gave up 4 bases and J gave up 0 bases; unmatched junction bases: 12. Germline CDR1 SNHLY, CDR2 FYNNEI.

The chain carries TRBV27 and TRBJ2-7; TRBD1 is a possible D gene (5 bases). Germline assignment: CDR1 MNHEY and CDR2 SMNVEV (reference sequence). The V gene lost 3 bases and the J gene lost 5 bases, with 8 bases spanning the gap. The CDR3 is 12 amino acids. CDR3 in amino acids: CASSFSRDEQYF. In nucleotides, the CDR3 is TGTGCCAGCAGTTTTTCCAGGGACGAGCAGTACTTC.